This T cell receptor beta chain was documented in a study of a mutant IDH1 vaccine in newly diagnosed glioma. Looking at the study overall: Visit V12 happened at week 35; visit V13 happened at week 47.

On this clone: The target antigen is unknown.

The time point here: week 35, safety follow-up. Each dose delivered 300 ug of mutant IDH1 20-mer peptide subcutaneously with imiquimod. The patients were given eight vaccinations, one each in weeks 1, 3, 5, 7, 11, 15, 19 and 23. Newly diagnosed WHO grade 3 or 4 IDH1-mutant, ATRX-lost astrocytomas were identified in the donors. This CDR3 comprises 13 residues. Germline V gene lookup returns CDR1 MDHEN and CDR2 SYDVKM. The trim removed 10 bases at V and 4 bases at J, leaving 10 bases unmatched. Sequencing was performed with immunoSEQ multiplex PCR; in TCRdb, only in-frame clones are kept and a portion is missing. Seen here are roughly 44,000 clones, around 86% observed once, and the top ten hold roughly 5%.

The receptor's source is a woman between 35 and 50 years old with glioma. Some clones in this sample may be carry-over from other donors' samples. The starting material was PBMCs, obtained from a glioma patient whose treatment included an IDH1 peptide vaccine. The chain employs TRBV28 and TRBJ2-7; 7 nucleotides line up with TRBD2. CDR3 nucleotides: TGTGCCACCGAGCGGGGACGGCTGTACGAGCAGTACTTC. Translating it yields CATERGRLYEQYF.